These 9 T cell receptor beta chains share one sample of origin, sequenced in a study of T-cell reconstitution after alpha-beta-depleted transplantation in children. The TCRbeta library incorporated unique molecular identifiers. TCRdb processed the PCR reads anew with MiXCR; each CDR3 protein has one entry. This sample has over 100,000 distinct CDR3 sequences, with over 9% found just once. The starting material was PBMCs, obtained before TCRalphabeta/CD19-depleted stem cell transplant. The receptors originated from a boy aged 2 to 10 with acute lymphoblastic leukemia, due to receive a stem cell transplant.

In this sample, this clonotype turned up many times. The chain employs TRBV5-1 and TRBJ2-7, with D perhaps given as TRBD1 or TRBD2 (5 bases each). The length of the CDR3 is 15 residues. CDR1 and CDR2 from the germline V gene are SGHRS and YFSETQ. Deletions cut 4 bases from V and 1 base from J, with 15 bases between. In DNA, the CDR3 is TGCGCCAGCAGCCCCCGGGACCTGGAATCCTACGAGCAGTACTTC. Translation gives CASSPRDLESYEQYF.

The gene calls are TRBV7-6 and TRBJ2-1, with D maybe TRBD2 (5 bases). Trimming took off 2 bases at V and 10 bases at J, with 12 bases between the two ends. This CDR3 spans 13 amino acids. CDR1 is SGHVS and CDR2 is FNYEAQ in the germline V gene. CDR3 in DNA: TGTGCCAGCAGCTTATCGGGGTACGGCGAGCAGTTCTTC. Encoded protein: CASSLSGYGEQFF.

Only one count was recorded for this clonotype. The conserved phenylalanine or tryptophan is not found at the CDR3 terminus, so this likely reflects a read error. J is TRBJ1-4 and V is TRBV5-1; D is unresolved. The CDR3 is made up of 15 amino acids. CDR1 and CDR2 (germline): SGHRS, YFSETQ. V lost 0 bases, J lost 4 bases, and 10 bases lay in between. CDR3 in amino acids: CASSLGGSFNEKLFC. The CDR3 nucleotides are TGCGCCAGCAGCTTGGGTGGAAGCTTTAATGAAAAACTGTTTTGT.

This clonotype has ten or more counts. The gene calls are TRBV20-1 and TRBJ2-7; D is ambiguous. The V gene lost 3 bases and the J gene lost 2 bases, with 14 bases spanning the gap. CDR3 size: 14 residues. The V gene's germline CDR1 is DFQATT and CDR2 SNEGSKA (reference sequence). The CDR3 DNA follows: TGCAGTGCTAGTTCCCAGACTTCAGCCTACGAGCAGTACTTC. Translated: CSASSQTSAYEQYF.

In regard to this clonotype: This may arise from a read error, as a much more abundant clone is one base away. The rearrangement joins TRBV3-1 to TRBJ2-1; D is perhaps TRBD2 (6 bases). Germline CDR1 LGHDT, CDR2 YNNKEL (reference sequence). The CDR3 extends over 14 amino acids. V lost 8 bases, J lost 3 bases, and 14 bases lay in between. The CDR3 here is CASPRLEDYNEQFF. Here the CDR3 DNA reads TGTGCCAGCCCCCGACTAGAGGACTACAATGAGCAGTTCTTC.

This clonotype showed up many times. V and J are TRBV6-5 and TRBJ2-5; TRBD2 matches 10 bases. Germline CDR1 and CDR2: MNHEY and SVGAGI. This CDR3 contains 18 residues. Trimming took 1 base from V and 4 from J; bases not matched to a gene: 12. CDR3 protein: CASSYLASGSGWGETQYF. CDR3 DNA: TGTGCCAGCAGTTACTTGGCTAGCGGGAGCGGTTGGGGAGAGACCCAGTACTTC.

This clonotype was observed at least ten times. The V call is TRBV20-1, the J call TRBJ1-2; D uncertain. The V gene lost 3 bases and the J gene lost 4 bases, with 15 bases spanning the gap. This CDR3 is 14 amino acids long. In germline, CDR1 is DFQATT, CDR2 SNEGSKA (reference sequence). CDR3 DNA: TGCAGTGCTAGTCCGGGCCCCAGGAGCTATGGCTACACCTTC. It codes for CSASPGPRSYGYTF.

The rearrangement uses TRBV5-1 and TRBJ1-6, with D possibly matching TRBD1 (6 bases). This CDR3 has 16 residues. Germline CDR1 and CDR2: SGHRS and YFSETQ. Trimming removed 3 bases from V and 5 bases from J, with 15 bases in between. In DNA, the CDR3 is TGCGCCAGCAGCTCGGGACATAGGACGAATAATTCACCCCTCCACTTT. Its protein product is CASSSGHRTNNSPLHF.

This clonotype occurred a few times. V gene TRBV7-2 combines with J gene TRBJ2-4, with 7 bases identical to TRBD2. The germline CDR1 and CDR2 sequences are SGHTA and FQGNSA. There are 16 residues in the CDR3. J lost 0 bases, V lost 4 bases, and 6 bases had no gene match. CDR3: CASSSRLAVAKNIQYF. Written as DNA, the CDR3 is TGTGCCAGCAGCTCCCGACTAGCAGTAGCCAAAAACATTCAGTACTTC.